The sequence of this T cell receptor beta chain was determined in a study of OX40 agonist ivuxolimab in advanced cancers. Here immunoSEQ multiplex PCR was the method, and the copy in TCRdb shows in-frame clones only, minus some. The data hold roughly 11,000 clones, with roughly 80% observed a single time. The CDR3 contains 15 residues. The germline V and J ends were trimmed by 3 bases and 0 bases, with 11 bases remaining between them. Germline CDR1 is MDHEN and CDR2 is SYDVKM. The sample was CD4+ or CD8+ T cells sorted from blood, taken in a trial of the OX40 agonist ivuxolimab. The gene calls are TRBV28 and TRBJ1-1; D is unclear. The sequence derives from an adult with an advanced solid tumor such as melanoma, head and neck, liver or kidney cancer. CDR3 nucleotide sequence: TGTGCCAGCAGTTTGTCAATAAATGTGAACACTGAAGCTTTCTTT. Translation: CASSLSINVNTEAFF.